This T cell receptor (beta chain) is drawn from a study of shared clonotypes between healthy human individuals. Libraries were prepared by immunoSEQ multiplex PCR; TCRdb keeps only in-frame clonotypes and omits some of them. The repertoire holds roughly 500,000 clones, with about 72% as singletons. Sequenced material: PBMCs. This TCR was recovered from a woman in her forties in good health. Some clones in this sample may be carry-over from other donors' samples.

CDR3 DNA: TGTGCCACCAGCAGACAGACAGGGACCGATGAAAAACTGTTTTTT. Translated, it gives CATSRQTGTDEKLFF. The chain links TRBV15 to TRBJ1-4, with 7 nucleotides matching TRBD1. V lost 2 bases, J lost 6 bases, and 6 bases stayed unmatched. The germline gives CDR1 LNHNV, CDR2 YYDKDF (reference sequence). The CDR3 loop spans 15 amino acids.